A selection of T cell receptor beta chains follows, all from one sample in a study of blood T cell repertoires in COVID-19. The assay was immunoSEQ multiplex PCR, and TCRdb's table has in-frame clones only and misses some. The sample includes 540,000 or so clones, approximately 91% of them seen just once. The source material was peripheral blood. These TCRs come from a woman in her 50s with COVID-19, enrolled during active disease. The CDR3 runs from the conserved cysteine through the conserved F or W. The D gene is left open where the match is weak. A row's size may be missing; if present it is once, few, many or a size class.

abundance	d_gene	v_gene	j_gene	CDR3aa	CDR3nt
.	TRBD1	TRBV5-1	TRBJ1-2	CASSFPDRADYGYTF	TGCGCCAGCAGCTTCCCAGACAGGGCGGACTATGGCTACACCTTC
.	.	TRBV7-9	TRBJ1-1	CASSLQSTEAFF	TGTGCCAGCAGCTTACAGTCGACTGAAGCTTTCTTT
.	TRBD1	TRBV2	TRBJ1-3	CAFWGTGGNLTSGNTIYF	TGTGCCTTTTGGGGGACAGGGGGTAACCTTACCTCTGGAAACACCATATATTTT
.	TRBD1	TRBV6-2/TRBV6-3	TRBJ1-2	CASSPQGDTKGYTF	TGTGCCAGCAGCCCACAGGGGGACACTAAGGGCTACACCTTC
.	.	TRBV6-5	TRBJ2-1	CASSYPRAGKDEQFF	TGTGCCAGCAGTTACCCCAGGGCGGGAAAGGATGAGCAGTTCTTC
.	.	TRBV2	TRBJ1-1	CASRAAATNTEAFF	TGTGCCAGCAGGGCGGCCGCAACGAACACTGAAGCTTTCTTT
once	.	TRBV11-2	TRBJ1-2	CASSPPSIQRYTF	TGTGCCAGCAGCCCGCCGAGTATACAGCGCTACACCTTC
.	.	TRBV3-1/TRBV3-2	TRBJ2-2	CASSLRLLTASAGELFF	TGTGCCAGCAGCCTCAGACTACTAACGGCCTCCGCCGGGGAGCTGTTTTTT
.	TRBD1	TRBV30	TRBJ2-7	CASASKDRGLEQYF	TGTGCCTCCGCCTCCAAGGACAGGGGGTTAGAGCAGTACTTC
.	TRBD1	TRBV5-4	TRBJ1-3	CASSSRQGHLRNTIYF	TGTGCCAGCAGCTCCCGACAGGGCCATCTAAGGAACACCATATATTTT
.	.	TRBV21-1	TRBJ1-5	CASSRRWNQPQHF	TGTGCCAGCAGCCGGCGGTGGAATCAGCCCCAGCATTTT
.	.	TRBV28	TRBJ1-5	CASSFPGAQPQHF	TGTGCCAGCAGTTTCCCAGGGGCTCAGCCCCAGCATTTT
.	TRBD2	TRBV7-2	TRBJ2-1	CASSFSVIGRGGLYNEQFF	TGTGCCAGCAGCTTTTCGGTTATCGGGCGGGGGGGCCTCTACAATGAGCAGTTCTTC
.	TRBD1	TRBV7-2	TRBJ2-2	CASSLERTGITGELFF	TGTGCCAGCAGCTTAGAAAGGACAGGGATCACCGGGGAGCTGTTTTTT
.	TRBD1	TRBV7-9	TRBJ2-2	CASSYSGTGGSGELFF	TGTGCCAGCAGCTACTCAGGGACAGGCGGGTCCGGGGAGCTGTTTTTT
many	.	TRBV6-5	TRBJ2-3	CASIWGDGGRYTQYF	TGTGCCAGCATTTGGGGGGATGGGGGGAGATATACGCAGTATTTT
once	TRBD1	TRBV24-1	TRBJ1-1	CATSDTGGKAFF	TGTGCCACCAGTGACACAGGGGGTAAAGCTTTCTTT
.	TRBD1	TRBV5-4	TRBJ2-3	CASSSWGQGRRDTQYF	TGTGCCAGCAGTTCATGGGGACAGGGTCGAAGAGATACGCAGTATTTT
few	TRBD1	TRBV24-1	TRBJ1-5	CATSDPDRQRLHQPQHF	TGTGCCACCAGTGACCCGGACAGGCAACGCCTCCATCAGCCCCAGCATTTT
few	.	TRBV6-6	TRBJ1-1	CASTRNQNTEAFF	TGTGCCAGCACGCGGAATCAGAACACTGAAGCTTTCTTT
.	.	TRBV29-1	TRBJ1-2	CSVADINYGYTF	TGCAGCGTTGCGGACATTAACTATGGCTACACCTTC
few	.	TRBV24-1	TRBJ2-2	CATSDSRARTGELFF	TGTGCCACCAGTGATTCGAGAGCCCGCACCGGGGAGCTGTTTTTT
.	.	TRBV2	TRBJ1-5	CASSDSRQIPQGPQHF	TGTGCCAGCAGTGATAGTCGTCAGATCCCACAGGGACCCCAGCATTTT
.	.	TRBV2	TRBJ2-3	CASGAITDTQYF	TGTGCCAGCGGGGCCATCACAGATACGCAGTATTTT
.	.	TRBV29-1	TRBJ2-5	CSVLESPQETQYF	TGCAGCGTTCTGGAGTCACCCCAAGAGACCCAGTACTTC
.	.	TRBV6-4	TRBJ2-1	CASSGQAGSYNEQFF	TGTGCCAGCAGTGGACAGGCAGGTTCCTACAATGAGCAGTTCTTC
.	TRBD1	TRBV5-4	TRBJ1-1	CASKDRGGLVNTEAFF	TGTGCCAGCAAAGACAGGGGTGGATTGGTGAACACTGAAGCTTTCTTT
.	TRBD1	TRBV5-1	TRBJ1-2	CASSRDRDRGYTF	TGCGCCAGCAGCCGTGACAGGGACCGGGGCTACACCTTC
.	TRBD1	TRBV11-2	TRBJ1-1	CASSLELGQFEAFF	TGTGCCAGCAGCTTAGAATTGGGACAGTTTGAAGCTTTCTTT